Following are 12 T cell receptor beta chains from one sample sequenced in a study of blood T cell repertoires in COVID-19. TCRdb keeps only in-frame clones here, not all; method: immunoSEQ multiplex PCR. The table has under 150,000 clones, roughly 85% seen once. Material: peripheral blood. These receptors were obtained from a man in his forties or fifties with acute or convalescent COVID-19.

The chain employs TRBV27 and TRBJ1-2; 7 bases are a match to TRBD1. V shed 5 bases and J 10 bases; nucleotides not matched to a gene: 16. The CDR3 consists of 15 residues. The germline V gene has CDR1 MNHEY and CDR2 SMNVEV (reference sequence). The CDR3 sequence is CASSETPRTGVDYTF. The CDR3 nucleotides read TGTGCCAGCAGTGAGACCCCGCGGACAGGAGTTGACTACACCTTC.

V gene TRBV24-1 combines with J gene TRBJ2-3; 16 bases align to TRBD2. Germline V gene lookup returns CDR1 KGHDR and CDR2 SFDVKD. The CDR3 sequence is 18 residues long. J lost 2 bases, V lost 3 bases, and 4 bases had no gene match. The CDR3 here is CATSDRGTSGGATDTQYF. DNA for the CDR3: TGTGCCACCAGTGATCGCGGGACTAGCGGGGGGGCCACAGATACGCAGTATTTT.

The CDR3 sequence is CASSVRGDKLFF. The CDR3 bases are TGTGCCAGCAGCGTTAGAGGGGACAAGCTGTTTTTT. The V call is TRBV9, the J call TRBJ1-4; weak D call: TRBD1 (6 bases). The germline V gene has CDR1 SGDLS and CDR2 YYNGEE. Trimming left V 2 bases short and J 14 bases short, with 13 bases between. The CDR3 has 12 residues.

The CDR3 region has the DNA TGTGCCAGCAGTGAAAGACAGTTGGATGAAAAACTGTTTTTT. Amino acids: CASSERQLDEKLFF. The chain employs TRBV2 and TRBJ1-4; tentatively, D is TRBD1 (5 bases). The V gene lost 2 bases and the J gene lost 6 bases, with 10 bases spanning the gap. Per germline, CDR1 SNHLY and CDR2 FYNNEI. This CDR3 region has 14 residues.

The table lists this clone with a few counts. This chain connects TRBV4-3 to TRBJ2-1; tentative D call: TRBD1 (6 bases). Trimming removed 0 bases at V and 8 bases at J, with 20 bases between. The CDR3 extends over 17 amino acids. Germline assignment: CDR1 LGHNA and CDR2 YSLEER. The DNA for the CDR3 is TGCGCCAGCAGCCAAGATCAGGGACAAGGTCTCTATGATGAGCAGTTCTTC. Protein sequence: CASSQDQGQGLYDEQFF.

This chain links TRBV3-1 (or the pseudogene TRBV3-2) with TRBJ2-5; TRBD1 matches 9 bases. Trimming removed 7 bases from V and 2 bases from J; junction bases left unmatched: 5. The CDR3 runs to 14 residues. Germline V gene lookup returns CDR1 LGHDT and CDR2 YNNKEL (reference sequence). CDR3 nucleotides: TGTGCCAGCAAGCAAGGACAGGGGCAAGAGACCCAGTACTTC. The encoded protein is CASKQGQGQETQYF.

The chain is built from TRBV2 and TRBJ1-6, with TRBD1 matching over 8 bases. The ends lost 4 bases at V and 10 bases at J; junction bases unmatched: 3. In germline, CDR1 is SNHLY, CDR2 FYNNEI. This CDR3 spans 13 amino acids. CDR3 DNA sequence: TGTGCCAGCAGTGGACAGGGGCAGTCACCCCTCCACTTT. Residues: CASSGQGQSPLHF.

The chain combines TRBV30 with TRBJ2-3; D uncertain. CDR1 and CDR2 from the germline V gene are GTSNPN and SVGIG (reference sequence). This CDR3 spans 15 amino acids. V was pared by 5 bases and J by 2 bases, with 17 bases between. In DNA form, the CDR3 reads TGTGCCTGGCAACCGCGAGGAAGTGACACAGATACGCAGTATTTT. Translation gives CAWQPRGSDTDTQYF.

V gene TRBV13 combines with J gene TRBJ2-1, with 15 bases identical to TRBD2. This CDR3 is built from 17 residues. The germline V gene encodes CDR1 PRHDT and CDR2 FYEKMQ (reference sequence). V shed 4 bases and J 4 bases; nucleotides not matched to a gene: 5. Written as DNA, the CDR3 is TGTGCCAGCAGCTCTGGGACTAGCGGGGGGCGATACAATGAGCAGTTCTTC. Its protein product is CASSSGTSGGRYNEQFF.

This rearrangement joins TRBV7-8 to TRBJ1-2; 8 nucleotides agree with TRBD1. The CDR3 is 15 residues long. Germline trimming cut 2 bases from V and 3 bases from J; bases unmatched to any gene: 5. CDR1 SGHVS and CDR2 FQNEAQ come from the germline V gene. The CDR3 DNA is TGTGCCAGCAGCTTATTTGGGACAGGAGACTATGGCTACACCTTC. Translation gives CASSLFGTGDYGYTF.

This clone was seen once. This chain joins TRBV5-8 and TRBJ2-3; a possible D gene is TRBD1 (5 bases). Germline V CDR1 and CDR2: SGHTS, YDEGEE. V lost 0 bases, J lost 4 bases, and 15 bases lay in between. The CDR3 is 16 residues long. CDR3: CASSLVVAKGSDTQYF. The CDR3 bases are TGTGCCAGCAGCTTGGTGGTAGCAAAGGGGTCAGATACGCAGTATTTT. The variable domain in full, with the rest retrieved from reference TRBV5-8 and TRBJ2-3, is EAGVTQSPTHLIKTRGQQATLRCSPISGHTSVYWYQQALGLGLQFLLWYDEGEERNRGNFPPRFSGRQFPNYSSELNVNALELEDSALYLCASSLVVAKGSDTQYFGPGTRLTVL.

This clone was observed a single time. The chain employs TRBV7-3 and TRBJ1-1, with D tentatively TRBD1 (6 bases). The CDR3 covers 13 residues. CDR1 is SGHTA, CDR2 FQGTGA, per germline. Between the trimmed V and J ends, which lost 4 bases and 9 bases, there was a span of 15 bases. In nucleotides, the CDR3 is TGTGCCAGCAGCTCCCTGGCGGGGGCGAAAGCTTTCTTT. Translating gives CASSSLAGAKAFF.